This passage covers 12 T cell receptor beta chains from one sample sequenced in a study of T cells in Graves' hyperthyroidism and ophthalmopathy. It was RNA transcripts that yielded the amplified TCR beta CDR3 regions. RT-PCR in the first round (using the HTBI primer set) targeted the TCR CDR3. One entry per CDR3 protein results from TCRdb running MiXCR on the multiplex PCR reads. In the table there are a few hundred thousand distinct CDR3 sequences, approximately 16% of which are singletons. Sequencing input: blood. Receptors originate from an older woman with Graves' ophthalmopathy.

In this sample, this clonotype turned up a few times. CDR3 residues: CASSGGTDNEQFF. CDR3 DNA sequence: TGCGCCAGCAGCGGAGGGACCGACAATGAGCAGTTCTTC. The chain joins TRBV5-1 to TRBJ2-1, with D possibly matching TRBD2 (6 bases). CDR1 SGHRS and CDR2 YFSETQ come from the germline V gene. The CDR3 sequence is 13 residues long. V shed 4 bases and J shed 5 bases, with 10 bases lying between them.

The chain uses TRBV7-2 and TRBJ2-4; 9 positions agree with TRBD1. CDR3 size: 14 residues. Germline loops: CDR1 SGHTA, CDR2 FQGNSA. The J segment lost 8 bases and the V segment lost 5 bases, leaving 7 bases of the junction unmatched. Here the CDR3 reads CASSRGQGSDIQYF. The CDR3 nucleotides are TGTGCCAGCAGCCGGGGACAGGGTTCAGACATTCAGTACTTC.

The table lists this clonotype with a count of one. V usage is TRBV6-1 and J usage is TRBJ2-2, with D hard to call. This CDR3 contains 13 residues. Trimming pared 3 bases from V and 7 bases from J, leaving 9 bases between. Germline V lookup: CDR1 MNHNS, CDR2 SASEGT. The CDR3 DNA is TGTGCCAGCAGTGAGTTTCGGCTCGGGGAGCTGTTTTTT. It codes for CASSEFRLGELFF.

Many counts were recorded for this clonotype. The chain recombines TRBV28 with TRBJ2-4, with D tentatively TRBD2 (7 bases). With 3 bases removed from V and 3 bases from J, the gap between germline ends came to 18 bases. This CDR3 has 17 residues. Germline V gene sequence: CDR1 MDHEN, CDR2 SYDVKM. The CDR3 nucleotides are TGTGCCAGCAGTTTTGGGGCGGGAGAAGGGGGCAAAAACATTCAGTACTTC. This gives the protein CASSFGAGEGGKNIQYF.

The chain uses TRBV6-1 and TRBJ2-2; 7 bases are shared with TRBD2. The CDR3 runs 15 residues. Germline-derived CDR1 and CDR2 are MNHNS and SASEGT. V gave up 6 bases and J gave up 3 bases; unmatched junction bases: 7. CDR3 nucleotides: TGTGCCAGCAGGGACCTAGCGGAAGACACCGGGGAGCTGTTTTTT. Translating gives CASRDLAEDTGELFF.

This clonotype was counted at least ten times. The genes are TRBV20-1 and TRBJ2-5; D uncertain. CDR3 length equals 14 residues. Trimming took off 6 bases at V and 0 bases at J, with 14 bases between the two ends. Germline V gene data show CDR1 as DFQATT and CDR2 as SNEGSKA (reference sequence). CDR3 amino acids: CSAAGQKYQETQYF. The CDR3 DNA reads TGCAGTGCCGCCGGCCAGAAGTACCAAGAGACCCAGTACTTC.

This clonotype came up many times. The chain links TRBV20-1 to TRBJ1-1; TRBD1 is a possible D gene (5 bases). The length of the CDR3 is 15 residues. With 0 bases removed from V and 1 base from J, the gap between germline ends came to 12 bases. CDR1 is DFQATT and CDR2 is SNEGSKA in the germline V gene (reference sequence). The CDR3 DNA is TGCAGTGCTAGAGATCGGGGGGAAGCGAACACTGAAGCTTTCTTT. This encodes CSARDRGEANTEAFF.

This chain connects TRBV18 to TRBJ2-2, with D possibly being TRBD1 (6 bases). Germline loops: CDR1 KGHSH, CDR2 LQKENI. The CDR3 length is 16 residues. V shed 1 base and J shed 4 bases, with 13 bases lying between them. CDR3 nucleotide sequence: TGTGCCAGCTCACCACAGGCAGGGACAAGCACCGGGGAGCTGTTTTTT. Translation gives CASSPQAGTSTGELFF.

Worth noting for this clonotype: A junction end diverges from the germline sequence, so it may reflect a read error. The rearrangement joins TRBV28 to TRBJ2-7; D may be TRBD1 (6 bases). The CDR3 length is 14 residues. In germline, CDR1 is MDHEN, CDR2 SYDVKM. CDR3 protein: CATNLGDTPYEQYF. Here the CDR3 DNA reads TGCGCCACCAATCTAGGGGACACCCCCTACGAGCAGTACTTC.

The sample holds many counts of this clonotype. The V call is TRBV6-2 or TRBV6-3, the J call TRBJ2-2; D possibly corresponds to TRBD1 (6 bases). V lost 6 bases, J lost 3 bases, and 14 bases lay in between. The CDR3 contains 15 residues. Germline CDR1 MNHEY, CDR2 SVGEGT. The CDR3 nucleotides are TGTGCCAGCAGCCCGGACAGCGCCTACACCGGGGAGCTGTTTTTT. This sequence encodes CASSPDSAYTGELFF.

The chain uses TRBV29-1 and TRBJ2-1, with a tentative D call TRBD2 (5 bases). Germline V gene sequence: CDR1 SQVTM, CDR2 ANQGSEA. The CDR3 covers 14 residues. V was cut by 1 base and J by 7 bases, with 14 bases left in between. CDR3 residues: CSVEGASTVNEQFF. For the CDR3, the DNA is TGCAGCGTTGAAGGGGCTAGCACGGTGAATGAGCAGTTCTTC.

The chain uses TRBV20-1 and TRBJ1-3; D possibly corresponds to TRBD1 (6 bases). This CDR3 has 13 amino acids. Looked up from germline, CDR1 is DFQATT and CDR2 is SNEGSKA (reference sequence). Trimming removed 5 bases from V and 14 bases from J, with 22 bases in between. For the CDR3, the DNA is TGCAGTGCTTCACCCGAACAGGGTCTCTCAGTATATTTT. Its translation: CSASPEQGLSVYF.